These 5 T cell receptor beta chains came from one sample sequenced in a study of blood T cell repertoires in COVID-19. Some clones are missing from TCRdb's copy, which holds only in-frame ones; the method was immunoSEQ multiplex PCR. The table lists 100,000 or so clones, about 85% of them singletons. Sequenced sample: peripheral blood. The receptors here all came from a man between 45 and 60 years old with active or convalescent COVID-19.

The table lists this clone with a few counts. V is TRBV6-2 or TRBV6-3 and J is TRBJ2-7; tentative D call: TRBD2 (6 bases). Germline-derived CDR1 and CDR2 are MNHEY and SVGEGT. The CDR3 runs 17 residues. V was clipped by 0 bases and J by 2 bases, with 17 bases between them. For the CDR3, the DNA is TGTGCCAGCAGTTACTCGATTGGGCGGGGCCTTCCCTACGAGCAGTACTTC. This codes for CASSYSIGRGLPYEQYF.

CDR3 residues: CASSSLRGDTQYF. The CDR3 DNA reads TGCGCCAGCAGCTCCCTTCGGGGGGATACGCAGTATTTT. The V call is TRBV5-1, the J call TRBJ2-3; possibly TRBD2 for D (6 bases). The germline V gene encodes CDR1 SGHRS and CDR2 YFSETQ. The CDR3 totals 13 residues. Trimming took 3 bases from V and 6 from J, leaving 11 bases between them.

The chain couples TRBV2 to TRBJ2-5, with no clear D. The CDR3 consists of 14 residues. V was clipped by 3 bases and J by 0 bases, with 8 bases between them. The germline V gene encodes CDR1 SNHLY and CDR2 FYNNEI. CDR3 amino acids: CASSDVYDQETQYF. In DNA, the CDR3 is TGTGCCAGCAGTGACGTATATGACCAAGAGACCCAGTACTTC.

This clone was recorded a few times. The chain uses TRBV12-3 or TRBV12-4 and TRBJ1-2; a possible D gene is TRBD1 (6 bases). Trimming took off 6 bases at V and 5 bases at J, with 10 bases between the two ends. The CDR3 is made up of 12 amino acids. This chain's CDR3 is CASSTQGYGYTF. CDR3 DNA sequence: TGTGCCAGCAGCACACAGGGATATGGCTACACCTTC.

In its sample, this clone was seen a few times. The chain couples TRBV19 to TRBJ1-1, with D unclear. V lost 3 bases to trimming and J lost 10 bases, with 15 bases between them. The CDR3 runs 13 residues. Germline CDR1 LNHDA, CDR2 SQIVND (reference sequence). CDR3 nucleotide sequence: TGTGCCAGTAGTATCGAAACTCGGCGGTCAGCTTTCTTT. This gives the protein CASSIETRRSAFF.